This T cell receptor beta chain emerged from a study of cytomegalovirus exposure and HLA in healthy donors. The CDR3 has 16 residues. Germline CDR1 reads LNHNV; CDR2 reads YYDKDF (reference sequence). The germline V and J ends were trimmed by 0 bases and 2 bases, with 14 bases remaining between them. The PCR made use of 60 Vbeta and 13 Jbeta primers. The repertoire was sequenced with immunoSEQ multiplex PCR; TCRdb's copy has only in-frame clones and lacks some. The sample lists some 93,000 clones; 70% to 85% were seen once. The TCR comes from a man in his fifties in good health and CMV-seronegative. This chain connects TRBV15 to TRBJ2-7; TRBD1 is a possible D gene (5 bases). The material sequenced was PBMCs. CDR3 DNA: TGTGCCACCAGCAGAGACACAGGCTCCAGTCCCTACGAGCAGTACTTC. Translated, it gives CATSRDTGSSPYEQYF.